The clone carrying this TCR beta chain was observed a handful of times. The antigen is undetermined. This sample is drawn from a study of vaccination and CD4 T cells after COVID-19. In the study overall: Convalescents were six males and four females, two of them Hispanic. Overall study results and limits: A nonsignificant rise from roughly 22 to 38 was seen in the median number of SARS-CoV-2-reactive clonotypes. A median roughly 84% of convalescent patients' SARS-CoV-2-reactive clones emerged only after vaccination.

With the Oncomine TCR Beta short-read assay, DNA from cultured CD4+ T cells was sequenced. Via MiXCR, TCRdb re-called the PCR reads, giving one row per CDR3 protein. The table includes 15,000 or so distinct CDR3 sequences, approximately 40% detected once. Treatment described: 10-day PBMC culture with coronavirus spike peptide pools or control peptides (ViraFEST assay). Trimming shortened V by 6 bases and J by 6 bases, and 15 bases separated the two germline ends. From germline, CDR1 is MNHNS and CDR2 SASEGT. This CDR3 is built from 13 residues. The genes are TRBV6-1 and TRBJ2-7, with D perhaps TRBD2 (6 bases). This TCR derives from a human donor who had recovered from COVID-19. Sequenced material: CD4+ T cells from blood, cultured in vitro. Here the CDR3 reads CASRGPGGGEQYF. The DNA of the CDR3 is TGTGCCAGCAGGGGACCCGGGGGAGGCGAGCAGTACTTC.